The present T cell receptor (beta chain) was sequenced within a study of response to subunit inactivated influenza vaccine. Notes on the study in general: Each seasonal flu vaccination may recruit only limited new T cells, authors suggested.

For this clonotype: What it recognizes is unknown.

Germline V lookup: CDR1 LNHDA, CDR2 SQIVND (reference sequence). The ends lost 4 bases at V and 6 bases at J; junction bases unmatched: 4. The CDR3 contains 13 residues. TCRdb called the RT-PCR reads again in MiXCR, with one record for every CDR3 protein. Among 650,000 to 800,000 distinct CDR3 sequences, around a sixth were seen once, and the ten largest hold roughly a tenth. This receptor was taken from a man aged 45-65 years who received an inactivated influenza vaccine. Sequencing used PBMCs from blood, obtained roughly 5 days after vaccination. The rearrangement joins TRBV19 to TRBJ2-5; TRBD1 aligns across 8 bases. The CDR3 DNA sequence: TGTGCCAGTAGTACCGGACAGGGAAAGACCCAGTACTTC. Translating gives CASSTGQGKTQYF.